This paragraph covers one T cell receptor (beta chain) sequence. The antigen remains undetermined. V was trimmed by 7 bases and J by 0 bases, leaving 10 bases between them. The CDR3 is 12 amino acids. The germline gives CDR1 SQVTM, CDR2 ANQGSEA. This entry belongs to a study of shared clonotypes between healthy human individuals. Study information: Each donor's CD4 naive and CD4 memory cells filled three plates apiece, CD8 naive two, and CD8 memory one.

Investigators spread the genomic DNA of each subset evenly over several immunoSEQ plates. The table came from immunoSEQ multiplex PCR; TCRdb's copy has only in-frame clones and leaves some out. The profile shows roughly 2,000,000 clones, about 95% of them singletons. Study-wide points: Larger estimated richness was generally recorded for naive subsets relative to memory subsets. Measured sharing among donors was expected to vary with sequencing depth.

Naive CD8 populations comprised CD45RO-negative cells positively selected for CCR7, excluding terminally differentiated effector memory CD45RA+ cells. This chain connects TRBV29-1 to TRBJ2-7; D is uncertain. Input material: naive CD8+ T cells sorted from blood. The TCR comes from a man aged 18 to 29 in good health. CDR3 DNA: TGCAGCGCGGGCTCGAGCTCCTACGAGCAGTACTTC. This gives the protein CSAGSSSYEQYF.